This entry lists 8 T cell receptor beta chains sequenced from one sample in a study of T-cell memory formation after mild COVID-19 (TCRdb year 2021). Library preparation used 5' RACE. The instrument was an Illumina NovaSeq 6000. In-frame beta chains were kept once TCRdb had trimmed the public reads at Q25 with fastp and called clones with MiXCR. Rows with one shared CDR3 protein collapse into an entry with the most common genes and DNA. The sample has 250,000 to 350,000 distinct CDR3 sequences on record, roughly 21% of them singletons. Around a fifth of the sample goes to the ten largest clones. Specimen: PBMCs or a T cell subset sorted from them (not recorded which). The receptors stem from a man between 18 and 35 years old who had mild COVID-19 (a few samples of this study predate the infection). The sample titles of this study are shuffled in the database, so cell type and time point are left out; the donor was told from shared clones.

The rearrangement links TRBV5-1 to TRBJ1-2, with 7 bases matching TRBD1. Looked up from germline, CDR1 is SGHRS and CDR2 is YFSETQ. This CDR3 contains 14 residues. J lost 8 bases, V lost 0 bases, and 7 bases had no gene match. CDR3 loop: CASSLDGTVGGYTF. Here the CDR3 DNA reads TGCGCCAGCAGCTTGGATGGGACAGTCGGCGGCTACACCTTC.

In its sample, this clonotype was seen a few times. The rearrangement links TRBV11-1 to TRBJ2-7; 9 nucleotides match TRBD1. The V gene's germline CDR1 is SGHAT and CDR2 FQDESV (reference sequence). V was clipped by 3 bases and J by 5 bases; unmatched bases: 2. The CDR3 consists of 13 residues. The CDR3 DNA reads TGTGCCAGCAGCTTTCGGACAGGGGACGAGCAGTACGTC. It encodes CASSFRTGDEQYV.

This sequence joins TRBV12-3 or TRBV12-4 and TRBJ2-3, with TRBD1 matching 10 bases. V trimming: 6 bases; J trimming: 5 bases; junction bases outside the gene matches: 8. This CDR3 is built from 15 residues. DNA of the CDR3: TGTGCCAGCAGCCCCGGGACAGGGGTGAAAGATACGCAGTATTTT. As protein: CASSPGTGVKDTQYF.

This clonotype came up a few times. This sequence joins TRBV12-3 or TRBV12-4 and TRBJ1-2; D is ambiguous. V was cut by 3 bases and J by 2 bases, with 16 bases left in between. CDR3 length: 16 amino acids. Here the CDR3 reads CASSFRKSEMNYGYTF. The DNA of the CDR3 is TGTGCCAGCAGTTTTCGTAAGAGCGAGATGAACTATGGCTACACCTTC.

The V and J genes are TRBV24-1 and TRBJ2-1; D is possibly TRBD1 (5 bases). CDR1 and CDR2 from the germline V gene are KGHDR and SFDVKD. The V end was cut by 4 bases, the J end by 2 bases, with 8 bases between. The CDR3 runs to 14 residues. The CDR3 loop reads CATSDPTAYNEQFF. The CDR3 nucleotides read TGTGCCACCAGTGACCCGACAGCCTACAATGAGCAGTTCTTC.

The CDR3 nucleotides are TGTGCCACCTCGGGGCCAATCTCTGGAAACACCATATATTTT. Translating it yields CATSGPISGNTIYF. The chain is built from TRBV28 and TRBJ1-3; a weak D match, TRBD1 (5 bases). Germline CDR1 is MDHEN and CDR2 is SYDVKM. V was clipped by 10 bases and J by 0 bases, with 13 bases between them. The CDR3 runs 14 residues.

This clonotype occurred a few times. The V gene is TRBV7-8, the J gene TRBJ2-5; no reliable D call. Trimming removed 2 bases at V and 5 bases at J, with 9 bases between. Per germline, CDR1 SGHVS and CDR2 FQNEAQ. The CDR3 sequence is 13 residues long. CDR3 sequence: CASSLQVVETQYF. CDR3 in DNA: TGTGCCAGCAGCTTACAAGTCGTGGAGACCCAGTACTTC.

This clonotype was seen a few times. The V and J genes are TRBV7-2 and TRBJ1-5, with D uncertain. This CDR3 has 13 residues. CDR1 and CDR2 (germline): SGHTA, FQGNSA. The V and J ends lost 7 bases and 6 bases respectively, with 13 bases between them. This CDR3 is CASTFKSGQPQHF. The DNA for the CDR3 is TGTGCCAGCACCTTCAAGAGTGGTCAGCCCCAGCATTTT.